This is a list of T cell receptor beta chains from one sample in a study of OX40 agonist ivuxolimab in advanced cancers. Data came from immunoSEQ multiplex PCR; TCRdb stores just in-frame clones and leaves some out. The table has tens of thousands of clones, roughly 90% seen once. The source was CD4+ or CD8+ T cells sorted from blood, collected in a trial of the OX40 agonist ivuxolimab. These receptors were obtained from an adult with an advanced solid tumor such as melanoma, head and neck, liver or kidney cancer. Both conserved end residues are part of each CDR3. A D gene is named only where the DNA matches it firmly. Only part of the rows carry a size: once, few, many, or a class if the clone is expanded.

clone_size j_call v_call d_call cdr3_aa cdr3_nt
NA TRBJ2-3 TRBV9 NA CASSGSYGLGTDTQYF TGTGCCAGCAGCGGGTCGTACGGACTTGGCACAGATACGCAGTATTTT
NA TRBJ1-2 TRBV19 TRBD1 CASSLTGWYGYTF TGTGCCAGTAGTTTGACAGGGTGGTATGGCTACACCTTC
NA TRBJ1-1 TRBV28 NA CASSWMATEAFF TGTGCCAGCAGTTGGATGGCCACTGAAGCTTTCTTT
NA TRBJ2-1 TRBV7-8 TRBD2 CASSLGTSGSNNEQFF TGTGCCAGCAGCTTAGGGACTAGCGGGAGCAACAATGAGCAGTTCTTC
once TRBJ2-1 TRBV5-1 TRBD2 CASSLAAGPYNEQFF TGCGCCAGCAGCTTAGCAGCGGGGCCTTACAATGAGCAGTTCTTC
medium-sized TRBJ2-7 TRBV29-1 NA CSVGGGNSYEQYF TGCAGCGTTGGAGGCGGAAACTCCTACGAGCAGTACTTC
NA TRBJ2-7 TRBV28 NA CASRLGNEQYF TGTGCCAGCAGATTAGGGAACGAGCAGTACTTC
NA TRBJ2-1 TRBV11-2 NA CASSLVGGLSSYNEQFF TGTGCCAGCAGCTTAGTTGGGGGGCTTAGCTCCTACAATGAGCAGTTCTTC
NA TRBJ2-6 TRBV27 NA CASSWTGLSGANVLTF TGTGCCAGCAGTTGGACCGGACTCTCTGGGGCCAACGTCCTGACTTTC
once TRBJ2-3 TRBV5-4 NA CAIPGTFTDTQYF TGTGCCATCCCCGGGACTTTCACAGATACGCAGTATTTT
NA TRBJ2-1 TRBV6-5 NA CASRGLSTYNEQFF TGTGCCAGCAGGGGCCTGTCCACCTACAATGAGCAGTTCTTC
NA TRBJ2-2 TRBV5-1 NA CASSLARGAAGELFF TGCGCCAGCAGCTTGGCTCGGGGGGCTGCCGGGGAGCTGTTTTTT
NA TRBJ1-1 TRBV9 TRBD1 CASSGQGYTEAFF TGTGCCAGCAGCGGACAGGGTTACACTGAAGCTTTCTTT
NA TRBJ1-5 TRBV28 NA CASSDTLNQPQHF TGTGCCAGCAGTGACACACTCAATCAGCCCCAGCATTTT
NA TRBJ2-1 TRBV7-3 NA CASSLVEHNEQFF TGTGCCAGCAGCTTAGTGGAGCACAATGAGCAGTTCTTC
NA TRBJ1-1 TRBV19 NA CASAGTAMYTEAFF TGTGCCAGTGCCGGGACTGCAATGTACACTGAAGCTTTCTTT
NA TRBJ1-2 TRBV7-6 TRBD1 CASSPLQGAHGYTF TGTGCCAGCAGCCCATTACAGGGGGCCCATGGCTACACCTTC
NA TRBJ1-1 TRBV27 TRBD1 CASSSRQGAYPQTFF TGTGCCAGCAGTAGTCGACAGGGGGCTTACCCTCAGACTTTCTTT
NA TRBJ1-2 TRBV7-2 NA CASSLEAGVNYGYTF TGTGCCAGCAGCTTAGAGGCAGGGGTTAACTATGGCTACACCTTC
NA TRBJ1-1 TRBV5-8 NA CASSLLGSGTEAFF TGTGCCAGCAGCTTGCTGGGGTCGGGCACTGAAGCTTTCTTT
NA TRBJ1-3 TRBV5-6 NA CASSLRRLGNTIYF TGTGCCAGCAGCCTCAGGCGTTTGGGAAACACCATATATTTT
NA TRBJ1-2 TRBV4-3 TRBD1 CASSQEGQTNYGYTF TGCGCCAGCAGCCAAGAGGGACAGACGAACTATGGCTACACCTTC
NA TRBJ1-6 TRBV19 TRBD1 CASSTPGQYSPLHF TGTGCCAGTAGTACACCGGGACAGTATTCACCCCTCCACTTT
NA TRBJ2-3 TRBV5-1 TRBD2 CASSLWGGDTDTQYF TGCGCCAGCAGCTTGTGGGGAGGGGACACAGATACGCAGTATTTT
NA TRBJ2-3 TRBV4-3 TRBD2 CASSQDETSGPPDTQYF TGCGCCAGCAGCCAAGACGAGACTAGCGGCCCCCCAGATACGCAGTATTTT
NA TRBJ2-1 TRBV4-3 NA CASSQGPSGAVGYEQFF TGCGCCAGCAGCCAAGGACCCTCCGGGGCAGTTGGCTATGAGCAGTTCTTC
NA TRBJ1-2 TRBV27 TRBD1 CASSWGAGGSYGYTF TGTGCCAGCAGTTGGGGGGCAGGGGGAAGCTATGGCTACACCTTC
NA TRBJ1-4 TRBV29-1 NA CSVRDTINEKLFF TGCAGCGTTAGGGACACGATTAATGAAAAACTGTTTTTT
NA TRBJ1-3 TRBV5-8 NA CASSENPNSGNTIYF TGTGCCAGCAGCGAGAACCCGAACTCTGGAAACACCATATATTTT
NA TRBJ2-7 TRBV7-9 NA CASSPGIYEQYF TGTGCCAGCAGCCCGGGAATTTACGAGCAGTACTTC
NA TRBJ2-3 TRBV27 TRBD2 CASSAGTSGFTDTQYF TGTGCCAGCAGCGCTGGGACTAGCGGATTCACAGATACGCAGTATTTT
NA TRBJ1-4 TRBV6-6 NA CASSYWNEKLFF TGTGCCAGCAGTTACTGGAATGAAAAACTGTTTTTT
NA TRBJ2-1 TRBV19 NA CASSIAGGAYNEQFF TGTGCCAGTAGTATAGCCGGGGGAGCCTACAATGAGCAGTTCTTC
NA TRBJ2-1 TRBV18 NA CASSPGPPNEQFF TGTGCCAGCTCACCGGGACCCCCCAACGAGCAGTTCTTC
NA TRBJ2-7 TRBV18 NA CASSPDGYEQYF TGTGCCAGCTCACCGGACGGCTACGAGCAGTACTTC
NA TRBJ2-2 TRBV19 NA CASSTRRAGRTGELFF TGTGCCAGTAGTACAAGGAGGGCGGGGCGGACCGGGGAGCTGTTTTTT
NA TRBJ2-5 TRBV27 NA CASSLAQGSLETQYF TGTGCCAGCAGTTTAGCCCAGGGGAGTTTGGAGACCCAGTACTTC
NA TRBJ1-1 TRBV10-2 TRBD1 CASRSPGTADDEAFF TGCGCCAGCAGGAGCCCCGGGACAGCGGACGATGAAGCTTTCTTT
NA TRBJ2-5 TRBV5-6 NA CASSLGQRSYF TGTGCCAGCAGTCTCGGACAGAGGAGTTACTTC
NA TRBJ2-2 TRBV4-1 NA CASSQEGPGENTGELFF TGCGCCAGCAGCCAAGAGGGCCCAGGGGAGAACACCGGGGAGCTGTTTTTT